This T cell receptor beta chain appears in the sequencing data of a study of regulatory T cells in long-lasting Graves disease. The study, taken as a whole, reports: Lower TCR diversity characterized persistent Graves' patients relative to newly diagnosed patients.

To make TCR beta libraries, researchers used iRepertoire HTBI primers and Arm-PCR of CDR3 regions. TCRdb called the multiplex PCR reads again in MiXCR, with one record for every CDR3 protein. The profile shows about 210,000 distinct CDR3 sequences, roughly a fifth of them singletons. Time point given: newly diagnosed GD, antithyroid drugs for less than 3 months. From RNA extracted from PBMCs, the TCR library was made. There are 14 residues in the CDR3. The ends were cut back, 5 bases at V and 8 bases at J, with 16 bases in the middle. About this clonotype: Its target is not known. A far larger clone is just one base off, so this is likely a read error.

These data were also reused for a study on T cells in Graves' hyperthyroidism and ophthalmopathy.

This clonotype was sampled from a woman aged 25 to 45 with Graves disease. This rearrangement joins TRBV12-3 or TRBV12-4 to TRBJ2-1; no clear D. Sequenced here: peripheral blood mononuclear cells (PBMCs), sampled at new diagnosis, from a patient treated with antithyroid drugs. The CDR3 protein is CASSESWSTDEQFF. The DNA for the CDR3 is TGTGCCAGCAGTGAGTCGTGGAGCACGGATGAGCAGTTCTTC.